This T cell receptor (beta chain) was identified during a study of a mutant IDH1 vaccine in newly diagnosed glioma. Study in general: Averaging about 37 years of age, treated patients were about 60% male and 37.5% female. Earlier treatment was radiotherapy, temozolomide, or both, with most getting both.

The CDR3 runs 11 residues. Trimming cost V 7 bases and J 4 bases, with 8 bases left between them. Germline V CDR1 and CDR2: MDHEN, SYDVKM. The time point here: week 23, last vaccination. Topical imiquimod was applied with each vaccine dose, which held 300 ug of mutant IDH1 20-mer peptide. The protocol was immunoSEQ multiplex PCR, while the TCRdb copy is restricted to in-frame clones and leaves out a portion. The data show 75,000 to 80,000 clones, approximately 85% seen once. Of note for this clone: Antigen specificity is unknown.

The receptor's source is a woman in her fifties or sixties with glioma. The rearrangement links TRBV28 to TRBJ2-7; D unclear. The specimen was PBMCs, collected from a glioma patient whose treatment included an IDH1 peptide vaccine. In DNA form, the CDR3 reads TGTGCCAGCACCCCCTGGTACGAGCAGTACTTC. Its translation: CASTPWYEQYF.